One and the same sample provided the 24 T cell receptor beta chains below, sequenced in a study of blood T cell repertoires in COVID-19. This table comes from immunoSEQ multiplex PCR, and its TCRdb copy is limited to in-frame clones, with some not included. The sample lists 200,000 or so clones, around 86% occurring once. Source material: PBMCs or T cells enriched from blood (not recorded which). The receptor source for this set is a woman in her thirties or forties with acute COVID-19.

The chain is built from TRBV19 and TRBJ2-2; the match to TRBD1 covers 10 bases. From germline, CDR1 is LNHDA and CDR2 SQIVND (reference sequence). Trimming cost V 5 bases and J 7 bases; bases outside gene matches: 10. The CDR3 covers 16 residues. The CDR3 loop reads CASSGGQGGSGGELFF. CDR3 in DNA: TGTGCCAGTAGTGGAGGACAGGGGGGGAGTGGCGGGGAGCTGTTTTTT.

V and J are TRBV20-1 and TRBJ1-6; D is unclear. Germline CDR1 and CDR2: DFQATT and SNEGSKA (reference sequence). The ends were cut back, 1 base at V and 18 bases at J, with 13 bases in the middle. The CDR3 totals 11 residues. As DNA, the CDR3 is TGCAGTGCTAGAGCCGGGATCAGGCCCCACTTT. Amino acid sequence: CSARAGIRPHF.

V is TRBV27 and J is TRBJ1-1; 7 bases map to TRBD1. The germline CDR1 and CDR2 sequences are MNHEY and SMNVEV (reference sequence). V trimming: 2 bases; J trimming: 1 base; junction bases outside the gene matches: 7. There are 16 residues in the CDR3. The DNA for the CDR3 is TGTGCCAGCAGTTTAACATCCGGGACAGCGAACACTGAAGCTTTCTTT. Translation: CASSLTSGTANTEAFF.

The chain uses TRBV28 and TRBJ1-6; D ambiguous. CDR1 is MDHEN and CDR2 is SYDVKM in the germline V gene. V gave up 6 bases and J gave up 5 bases, with 17 bases separating them. The CDR3 has 16 residues. Here the CDR3 reads CASRENLPGNNSPLHF. The DNA for the CDR3 is TGTGCCAGCAGGGAGAACCTACCCGGGAATAATTCACCCCTCCACTTT.

This clone was recorded a few times. The gene calls are TRBV4-3 and TRBJ2-1; TRBD2 agrees at 9 bases. Germline CDR1 reads LGHNA; CDR2 reads YSLEER. The V gene end was trimmed by 8 bases and the J gene end by 8 bases; junction bases not matched to a gene: 7. CDR3 length equals 13 residues. This CDR3 is CASGLTSGYEQFF. The CDR3, as DNA: TGCGCCAGCGGACTGACTAGCGGCTATGAGCAGTTCTTC.

The genes are TRBV18 and TRBJ2-7; D not resolved. The V end lost 0 bases, the J end lost 1 base, and 10 bases lay between the germline ends. The CDR3 runs to 15 residues. The germline CDR1 and CDR2 sequences are KGHSH and LQKENI. The chain's CDR3 is CASSPPSRSSYEQYF. CDR3 DNA sequence: TGTGCCAGCTCACCACCTAGTCGGTCTTCCTACGAGCAGTACTTC.

This clone was picked up one time. This chain joins TRBV28 and TRBJ1-1; 11 bases line up with TRBD1. The CDR3 loop spans 15 amino acids. CDR1 is MDHEN and CDR2 is SYDVKM in the germline V gene. Germline trimming cut 4 bases from V and 8 bases from J; bases unmatched to any gene: 9. CDR3 nucleotides: TGTGCCAGCAGTTCTTCCGGGACAGGGGGTTCCGAAGCTTTCTTT. The encoded protein is CASSSSGTGGSEAFF.

This clone came up once. The J gene is TRBJ2-3, the V gene TRBV24-1; D might be TRBD2 (5 bases). Germline V lookup: CDR1 KGHDR, CDR2 SFDVKD. V shed 6 bases and J shed 5 bases, with 11 bases lying between them. This CDR3 spans 13 amino acids. CDR3 DNA sequence: TGTGCCACCAGTTGGACTGGTGGAGATACGCAGTATTTT. As protein: CATSWTGGDTQYF.

This clone has just one count. This chain's CDR3 is CASSLGLADYNEQFF. Here the CDR3 DNA reads TGTGCCAGCAGCTTGGGACTAGCGGACTACAATGAGCAGTTCTTC. V gene TRBV5-5 combines with J gene TRBJ2-1; 9 nucleotides agree with TRBD2. The CDR3 is made up of 15 amino acids. From germline, CDR1 is SGHKS and CDR2 YYEKEE (reference sequence). With 0 bases clipped from V and 3 bases from J, the junction kept 1 base outside the gene matches.

The J gene is TRBJ2-1, the V gene TRBV14; 10 bases align to TRBD2. From germline, CDR1 is SGHDN and CDR2 FVKESK. The junction had 8 bases not matched to a gene; V was cut back by 0 bases and J by 0 bases. The CDR3 is 19 residues long. The CDR3 sequence is CASSQEWASGRSSYNEQFF. In DNA form, the CDR3 reads TGTGCCAGCAGCCAAGAGTGGGCTAGCGGGAGAAGCTCCTACAATGAGCAGTTCTTC.

The gene calls are TRBV27 and TRBJ1-2, with D unresolved. The germline V and J ends were trimmed by 4 bases and 0 bases, with 9 bases remaining between them. The CDR3 sequence is 14 residues long. The V gene's germline CDR1 is MNHEY and CDR2 SMNVEV (reference sequence). The CDR3: CASSSVNSNYGYTF. Here the CDR3 DNA reads TGTGCCAGCAGTTCGGTGAATTCTAACTATGGCTACACCTTC.

The chain joins TRBV28 to TRBJ1-5; tentative D call: TRBD1 (6 bases). The V end lost 7 bases, the J end lost 3 bases, and 16 bases lay between the germline ends. Germline-derived CDR1 and CDR2 are MDHEN and SYDVKM. This CDR3 is built from 15 residues. This CDR3 is CASTPGGAPNQPQHF. CDR3 sequence (DNA): TGTGCCAGCACTCCTGGGGGGGCCCCCAATCAGCCCCAGCATTTT.

The chain combines TRBV10-3 with TRBJ2-2; TRBD2 aligns across 12 bases. This CDR3 spans 16 amino acids. Germline CDR1 reads ENHRY; CDR2 reads SYGVKD. With 6 bases clipped from V and 7 bases from J, the junction kept 9 bases outside the gene matches. The CDR3 is CAISALAGGPSGELFF. CDR3 DNA sequence: TGTGCCATCAGCGCGCTAGCGGGAGGGCCGAGCGGGGAGCTGTTTTTT.

The V gene is TRBV5-4, the J gene TRBJ2-1, with 13 positions matching TRBD2. The CDR3 sequence is 18 residues long. V trimming: 8 bases; J trimming: 3 bases; junction bases outside the gene matches: 14. Germline V gives CDR1 SGHNT, CDR2 YYREEE (reference sequence). The CDR3 nucleotides are TGTGCCAGTATGCGTGGACTAGCGGGAGCCTGGGGCTACAATGAGCAGTTCTTC. Translated, it gives CASMRGLAGAWGYNEQFF.

The chain employs TRBV19 and TRBJ2-1; 7 bases fit TRBD2. With 4 bases clipped from V and 4 bases from J, the junction kept 16 bases outside the gene matches. This CDR3 has 18 amino acids. Germline V lookup: CDR1 LNHDA, CDR2 SQIVND (reference sequence). This chain's CDR3 is CASSTSNPAGVLYNEQFF. The CDR3 DNA reads TGTGCCAGTAGTACGAGCAATCCCGCGGGAGTTTTATACAATGAGCAGTTCTTC.

This sequence joins TRBV7-2 and TRBJ1-1, with TRBD1 as a possible D gene (5 bases). V shed 1 base and J shed 4 bases, with 10 bases lying between them. Germline values: CDR1 SGHTA, CDR2 FQGNSA. The CDR3 extends over 14 amino acids. CDR3: CASSLVGAATEAFF. The CDR3 bases are TGTGCCAGCAGCTTAGTAGGGGCAGCCACTGAAGCTTTCTTT.

This chain joins TRBV28 and TRBJ1-1, with D possibly being TRBD1 (6 bases). The ends were cut back, 5 bases at V and 6 bases at J, with 16 bases in the middle. The CDR3 length is 14 residues. The germline V gene has CDR1 MDHEN and CDR2 SYDVKM. CDR3 in DNA: TGTGCCAGCAGTATCTACCGCGGGGGCTCTGAAGCTTTCTTT. Translated: CASSIYRGGSEAFF.

V gene TRBV4-1 combines with J gene TRBJ2-3, with D hard to call. Germline lookup yields CDR1 MGHRA and CDR2 YSYEKL. The CDR3 sequence is 15 residues long. V lost 2 bases, J lost 5 bases, and 14 bases lay in between. CDR3 loop: CASSQITLSGDTQYF. The DNA for the CDR3 is TGCGCCAGCAGCCAAATTACCTTGAGTGGAGATACGCAGTATTTT.

This clone was detected only a few times. V is TRBV5-1 and J is TRBJ2-7; 8 nucleotides match TRBD1. The trim removed 5 bases at V and 0 bases at J, leaving 4 bases unmatched. The germline V gene has CDR1 SGHRS and CDR2 YFSETQ. The CDR3 is made up of 14 amino acids. The CDR3 nucleotides are TGCGCCAGCAGTTCCGGACAGGGCTCCTACGAGCAGTACTTC. This encodes CASSSGQGSYEQYF.

The chain joins TRBV4-1 to TRBJ1-2, with TRBD1 matching over 9 bases. The CDR3 covers 14 residues. V dropped 1 base and J dropped 8; count of bases not matched to a gene: 5. The germline V gene has CDR1 MGHRA and CDR2 YSYEKL. The DNA of the CDR3 is TGCGCCAGCAGCCAAGGGGACAGGGACAACGGCTACACCTTC. This translates into CASSQGDRDNGYTF.

The chain has TRBV6-2 or TRBV6-3 and TRBJ1-5; possible D gene TRBD1, 6 bases. V was trimmed by 3 bases and J by 7 bases, leaving 19 bases between them. The CDR3 runs 16 residues. Germline CDR1 and CDR2: MNHEY and SVGEGT. The CDR3 protein is CASSYIPPGANQPQHF. The CDR3 nucleotides read TGTGCCAGCAGTTATATCCCACCAGGGGCTAACCAGCCCCAGCATTTT.

The chain carries TRBV19 and TRBJ2-4; D might be TRBD2 (5 bases). CDR1 is LNHDA, CDR2 SQIVND, per germline (reference sequence). This CDR3 has 13 amino acids. V shed 10 bases and J shed 6 bases, with 16 bases lying between them. CDR3 protein: CATGMGSGNIQYF. CDR3 nucleotides: TGTGCCACGGGGATGGGGTCGGGAAACATTCAGTACTTC.

This rearrangement joins TRBV11-3 to TRBJ1-2; 7 bases match TRBD1. CDR1 and CDR2 (germline): SGHNT, YENEEA. The CDR3 extends over 16 amino acids. Losses at the gene ends were 5 bases for V and 2 bases for J; bases not matched to a gene: 11. CDR3 region: CASSPMGPGGNYGYTF. The CDR3 nucleotides are TGTGCCAGCAGCCCTATGGGCCCAGGGGGAAACTATGGCTACACCTTC.

The CDR3 loop is CASSGQGAIQAFF. CDR3 nucleotides: TGTGCCAGCAGTGGACAGGGGGCTATTCAAGCTTTCTTT. The chain links TRBV25-1 to TRBJ1-1; 10 bases map to TRBD1. The CDR3 is 13 amino acids. V gave up 4 bases and J gave up 9 bases; unmatched junction bases: 5. Germline CDR1 reads MGHDK; CDR2 reads SYGVNS.